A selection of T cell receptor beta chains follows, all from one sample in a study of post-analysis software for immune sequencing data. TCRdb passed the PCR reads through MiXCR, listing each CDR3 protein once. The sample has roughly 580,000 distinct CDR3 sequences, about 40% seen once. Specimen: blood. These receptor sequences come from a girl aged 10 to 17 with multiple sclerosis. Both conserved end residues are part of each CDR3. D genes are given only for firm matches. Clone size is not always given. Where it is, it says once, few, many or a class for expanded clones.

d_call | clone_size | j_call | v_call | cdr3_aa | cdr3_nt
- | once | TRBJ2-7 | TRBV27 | CASSPDTYEQYF | TGTGCCAGCAGTCCGGATACCTACGAGCAGTACTTC
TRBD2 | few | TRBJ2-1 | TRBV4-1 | CASRPAGGALYNEQFF | TGCGCCAGCAGACCTGCGGGGGGCGCCCTCTACAATGAGCAGTTCTTC
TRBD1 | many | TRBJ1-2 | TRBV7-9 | CASSLGQGTNYGYTF | TGCGCCAGCAGCCTAGGACAGGGTACCAACTATGGCTACACCTTC
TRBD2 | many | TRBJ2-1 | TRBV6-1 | CASSELAGGYNEQFF | TGTGCCAGCAGTGAATTAGCGGGAGGATACAATGAGCAGTTCTTC
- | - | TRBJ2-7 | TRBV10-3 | CAISESRGRMSYEQYF | TGTGCCATCAGTGAGTCGCGGGGACGGATGTCCTACGAGCAGTACTTC
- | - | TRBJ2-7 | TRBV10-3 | CAISGAVSYEQYF | TGTGCCATCAGTGGAGCGGTCTCCTACGAGCAGTACTTC
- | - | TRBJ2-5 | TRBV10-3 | CAISGGGSQETQYF | TGTGCCATCAGTGGAGGAGGGTCCCAAGAGACCCAGTACTTC
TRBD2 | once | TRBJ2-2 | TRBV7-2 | CASSAPSGRDTGELFF | TGTGCCAGCAGCGCCCCTAGCGGGAGAGACACCGGGGAGCTGTTTTTT
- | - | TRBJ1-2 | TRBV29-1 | CSVEDYPLYGYTF | TGCAGCGTTGAAGATTATCCCTTGTATGGCTACACCTTC
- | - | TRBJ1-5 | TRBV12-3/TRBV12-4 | CASSPFGWGTMLGEPQHF | TGTGCCAGCAGTCCCTTTGGGTGGGGGACAATGCTCGGAGAGCCCCAGCATTTT
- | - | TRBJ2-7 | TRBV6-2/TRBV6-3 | CASSFIGSYEQYF | TGTGCCAGCAGTTTCATCGGCTCCTACGAGCAGTACTTC
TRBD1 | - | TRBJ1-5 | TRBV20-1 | CSAPGQALNQPQHF | TGCAGTGCGCCGGGACAGGCCTTGAATCAGCCCCAGCATTTT
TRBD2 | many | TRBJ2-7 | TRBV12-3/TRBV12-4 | CASSIAGWSSYEQYF | TGTGCCAGCTCCATAGCGGGATGGAGCTCCTACGAGCAGTACTTC
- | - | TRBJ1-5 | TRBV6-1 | CASSADGQSNQPQHF | TGTGCCAGCAGTGCCGATGGACAGAGCAATCAGCCCCAGCATTTT
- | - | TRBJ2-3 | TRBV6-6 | CASSEGLLDTQYF | TGTGCCAGCAGTGAGGGACTCCTAGATACGCAGTATTTT
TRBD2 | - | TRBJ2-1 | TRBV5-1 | CASSLGAGGTYNEQFF | TGCGCCAGCAGCTTGGGAGCGGGAGGAACTTACAATGAGCAGTTCTTC
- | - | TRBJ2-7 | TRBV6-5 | CASSYSQFGGTETYEQYF | TGTGCCAGCAGTTACTCGCAATTTGGGGGGACGGAGACCTACGAGCAGTACTTC
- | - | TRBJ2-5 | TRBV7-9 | CASSFPSRGDRSQETQYF | TGTGCCAGCAGCTTCCCCAGCCGGGGCGACAGGAGCCAAGAGACCCAGTACTTC
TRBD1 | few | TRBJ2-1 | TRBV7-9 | CASSFGQGAGIEQFF | TGTGCCAGCAGCTTTGGACAGGGGGCAGGAATTGAGCAGTTCTTC
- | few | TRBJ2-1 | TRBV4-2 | CASSQAGLLNEQFF | TGTGCCAGCAGCCAAGCCGGACTCCTCAATGAGCAGTTCTTC
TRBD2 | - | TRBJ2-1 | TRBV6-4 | CASSDSIGGGYNEQFF | TGTGCCAGCAGTGACTCGATTGGCGGGGGGTACAATGAGCAGTTCTTC
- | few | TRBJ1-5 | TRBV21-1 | CASSSRTGDMHF | TGTGCCAGCAGCTCCAGGACAGGCGATATGCATTTT
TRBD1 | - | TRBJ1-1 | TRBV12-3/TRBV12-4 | CASSMGQTGIMNTEAFF | TGTGCCAGCAGCATGGGGCAGACAGGGATAATGAACACTGAAGCTTTCTTT
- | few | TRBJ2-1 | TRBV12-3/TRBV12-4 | CASSPSRYNEQFF | TGTGCCAGCAGTCCCTCAAGGTACAATGAGCAGTTCTTC
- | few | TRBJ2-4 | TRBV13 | CASSSSPGRPKNIQYF | TGTGCCAGCAGCTCCTCCCCAGGGCGACCCAAAAACATTCAGTACTTC
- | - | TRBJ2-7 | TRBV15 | CATSSGRRSYEQYF | TGTGCCACCAGCAGTGGTAGGAGATCCTACGAGCAGTACTTC
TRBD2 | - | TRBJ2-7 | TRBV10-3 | CAIRVTSGRNEQYF | TGTGCCATCAGGGTGACTAGCGGGAGGAACGAGCAGTACTTC
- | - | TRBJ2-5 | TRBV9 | CASSPPGVQETQYF | TGTGCCAGCAGCCCCCCGGGGGTTCAAGAGACCCAGTACTTC
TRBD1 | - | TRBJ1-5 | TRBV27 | CASSSIPGQGGQPQHF | TGTGCCAGCAGTTCCATCCCGGGACAGGGGGGTCAGCCCCAGCATTTT
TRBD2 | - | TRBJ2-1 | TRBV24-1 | CATSDPSGGIHNEQFF | TGTGCCACCAGTGATCCCAGCGGGGGGATCCACAATGAGCAGTTCTTC
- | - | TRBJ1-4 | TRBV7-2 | CASSLGGLAKLFF | TGTGCCAGCAGCTTGGGCGGGTTGGCAAAACTGTTTTTT